The 21 T cell receptor beta chains presented below share a single source sample, sequenced in a study of T-cell memory formation after mild COVID-19. Each CDR3 protein gets one entry after TCRdb re-called the 5' RACE reads with MiXCR. The sample yields about 470,000 distinct CDR3 sequences, 20% to 25% seen once. The source material was PBMCs or a T cell subset sorted from them (not recorded which). The receptor set was obtained from an adult woman who had mild COVID-19 (a few samples of this study predate the infection). Cell type and time point are not known.

This clonotype occurred a few times. The J gene is TRBJ1-1, the V gene TRBV24-1; 7 nucleotides agree with TRBD1. V gave up 7 bases and J gave up 4 bases; unmatched junction bases: 8. Germline V gives CDR1 KGHDR, CDR2 SFDVKD. The CDR3 loop spans 14 amino acids. The CDR3 loop reads CATRGGGPGTEAFF. The CDR3 DNA reads as TGTGCCACCAGAGGGGGCGGGCCGGGCACTGAAGCTTTCTTT.

This rearrangement joins TRBV2 to TRBJ2-7; tentatively, D is TRBD2 (6 bases). V gave up 0 bases and J gave up 6 bases, with 18 bases separating them. The CDR3 contains 16 residues. Per the germline V gene, CDR1 is SNHLY and CDR2 is FYNNEI. CDR3 in amino acids: CASSEATPGRRVEQYF. The CDR3 DNA sequence: TGTGCCAGCAGTGAAGCGACCCCGGGACGGAGGGTCGAGCAGTACTTC.

V is TRBV6-5 and J is TRBJ2-3; a possible D gene is TRBD2 (6 bases). Germline CDR1 reads MNHEY; CDR2 reads SVGAGI. The ends were cut back, 2 bases at V and 4 bases at J, with 16 bases in the middle. This CDR3 has 16 amino acids. CDR3 sequence reads: CASSYEAREIADTQYF. CDR3 coding DNA: TGTGCCAGCAGTTACGAGGCCCGGGAGATTGCAGATACGCAGTATTTT.

This clonotype has more than one count but fewer than ten. The chain carries TRBV12-3 or TRBV12-4 and TRBJ2-7, with unresolved D. This CDR3 contains 14 residues. Trimming took off 3 bases at V and 5 bases at J, with 14 bases between the two ends. The CDR3 DNA reads as TGTGCCAGCAGTTTCTCTACGGATATTAACGAGCAGTACTTC. It yields the protein CASSFSTDINEQYF.

The CDR3 protein is CSVNRDQREGGEYEQYF. The CDR3 DNA follows: TGCAGCGTGAACAGGGATCAGCGGGAGGGCGGTGAATACGAGCAGTACTTC. The rearrangement uses TRBV29-1 and TRBJ2-7; 10 positions match TRBD2. The CDR3 is 17 amino acids. J was trimmed by 4 bases and V by 6 bases; bases with no gene match: 18. CDR1 is SQVTM and CDR2 is ANQGSEA in the germline V gene.

The rearrangement joins TRBV21-1 to TRBJ2-3; the table's TRBD1 call for D was not verified on the DNA. TRBV21-1 is a listed pseudogene. The CDR3 length is 14 residues. CDR3: CASPRGPRTDTQYF. Here the CDR3 DNA reads TGTGCCAGCCCCCGGGGTCCGCGCACAGATACGCAGTATTTT.

This clonotype was counted only a few times. The V call is TRBV29-1, the J call TRBJ1-1, with unresolved D. This CDR3 spans 13 amino acids. Germline V gene sequence: CDR1 SQVTM, CDR2 ANQGSEA. Trimming stripped 4 bases from V and 5 bases from J, with 14 bases between. CDR3: CSVVVLPVTEAFF. For the CDR3, the DNA is TGCAGCGTTGTAGTTCTCCCAGTTACTGAAGCTTTCTTT. Drawing the rest from reference TRBV29-1 and TRBJ1-1, the complete variable domain is SAVISQKPSRDICQRGTSLTIQCQVDSQVTMMFWYRQQPGQSLTLIATANQGSEATYESGFVIDKFPISRPNLTFSTLTVSNMSPEDSSIYLCSVVVLPVTEAFFGQGTRLTVV.

This clonotype was counted only a few times. V gene TRBV7-6 combines with J gene TRBJ2-5; tentative D call: TRBD1 (6 bases). With 4 bases removed from V and 2 bases from J, the gap between germline ends came to 14 bases. This CDR3 has 15 residues. CDR1 and CDR2 (germline): SGHVS, FNYEAQ. The CDR3 DNA follows: TGTGCCAGCAGCTCGCCCGGACAGACTCAAGAGACCCAGTACTTC. This sequence encodes CASSSPGQTQETQYF.

This clonotype was seen a handful of times. The chain has TRBV20-1 and TRBJ2-1; a weak D match, TRBD1 (5 bases). The CDR3 runs to 15 residues. V lost 0 bases and J 9 bases, leaving 18 bases between the germline ends. The germline V gene has CDR1 DFQATT and CDR2 SNEGSKA (reference sequence). CDR3 in amino acids: CSAREAKGPGTEQFF. CDR3 nucleotide sequence: TGCAGTGCTAGAGAAGCGAAGGGGCCAGGAACTGAGCAGTTCTTC.

This chain uses TRBV7-8 with TRBJ2-3, with 10 bases identical to TRBD2. Trimming at V came to 2 bases and at J to 6 bases, leaving 8 bases not matched to a gene. The CDR3 runs 16 residues. Germline CDR1 reads SGHVS; CDR2 reads FQNEAQ. CDR3 amino acids: CASSLLASGSVDTQYF. The CDR3 DNA reads TGTGCCAGCAGCTTATTGGCTAGCGGGAGTGTCGATACGCAGTATTTT.

This CDR3 reads CASSTLANYLYGYTF. The DNA for the CDR3 is TGTGCCAGCAGTACCCTGGCCAATTACCTCTATGGCTACACCTTC. The chain couples TRBV28 to TRBJ1-2, with D unresolved. The CDR3 spans 15 residues. The V end was cut by 5 bases, the J end by 4 bases, with 17 bases between. Germline CDR1 MDHEN, CDR2 SYDVKM.

This clonotype was counted a few times. The chain is built from TRBV28 and TRBJ1-2; weak D call: TRBD1 (5 bases). The CDR3 consists of 13 residues. Germline CDR1 reads MDHEN; CDR2 reads SYDVKM. Trimming removed 4 bases at V and 6 bases at J, with 12 bases between. The CDR3 region is CASSWDWFNGYTF. For the CDR3, the DNA is TGTGCCAGCAGTTGGGACTGGTTCAATGGCTACACCTTC.

The chain carries TRBV20-1 and TRBJ2-5, with 7 bases aligning to TRBD1. The trim removed 0 bases at V and 0 bases at J, leaving 1 base unmatched. The CDR3 is made up of 14 amino acids. Germline-derived CDR1 and CDR2 are DFQATT and SNEGSKA (reference sequence). Here the CDR3 reads CSARDGTDQETQYF. The CDR3 coding sequence is TGCAGTGCTAGAGATGGGACAGACCAAGAGACCCAGTACTTC.

CDR3: CASSMQREDFYEQYF. Written as DNA, the CDR3 is TGCGCCAGCAGCATGCAGCGGGAGGATTTCTACGAGCAGTACTTC. The chain is built from TRBV5-1 and TRBJ2-7, with TRBD2 matching 9 bases. Per the germline V gene, CDR1 is SGHRS and CDR2 is YFSETQ. V shed 4 bases and J 3 bases; nucleotides not matched to a gene: 8. This CDR3 is built from 15 residues.

V and J are TRBV29-1 and TRBJ1-1; no clear D. V was trimmed by 2 bases and J by 1 base, leaving 5 bases between them. CDR1 SQVTM and CDR2 ANQGSEA come from the germline V gene. The CDR3 covers 12 residues. CDR3 region: CSVELGNTEAFF. Written as DNA, the CDR3 is TGCAGCGTTGAACTGGGGAACACTGAAGCTTTCTTT.

In this sample, this clonotype turned up a few times. J is TRBJ2-1 and V is TRBV11-2; TRBD1 aligns across 8 bases. V was pared by 5 bases and J by 2 bases, with 5 bases of the junction left unmatched. Germline V gene lookup returns CDR1 SGHAT and CDR2 FQNNGV. This CDR3 has 15 amino acids. The CDR3 region has the DNA TGTGCCAGCAGCACGGGGACAGGTCCCTACAATGAGCAGTTCTTC. Its protein is CASSTGTGPYNEQFF.

This clonotype has more than one count but fewer than ten. V usage is TRBV5-4 and J usage is TRBJ2-1, with D tentatively TRBD1 or TRBD2 (5 bases each). CDR1 is SGHNT and CDR2 is YYREEE in the germline V gene (reference sequence). Trimming took 0 bases from V and 5 from J, leaving 12 bases between them. This CDR3 has 15 residues. The CDR3 bases are TGTGCCAGCAGCTTGGAGGCAGGGAGAGACAATGAGCAGTTCTTC. The encoded protein is CASSLEAGRDNEQFF.

This clonotype appeared a few times. V usage is TRBV6-5 and J usage is TRBJ2-1; 9 bases align to TRBD2. J lost 10 bases, V lost 6 bases, and 13 bases had no gene match. Per the germline V gene, CDR1 is MNHEY and CDR2 is SVGAGI. This CDR3 is built from 15 residues. The CDR3 loop is CASSPGAGGRDEQFF. In nucleotides, the CDR3 is TGTGCCAGCAGCCCAGGAGCGGGGGGCCGTGACGAGCAGTTCTTC.

The V call is TRBV9, the J call TRBJ2-5; D could derive from TRBD1 or TRBD2 (5 bases each). Trimming took 4 bases from V and 7 from J, leaving 20 bases between them. Germline V gene lookup returns CDR1 SGDLS and CDR2 YYNGEE. The CDR3 is 15 amino acids. The chain's CDR3 is CASSPWDEGEGTQYF. CDR3 DNA: TGTGCCAGCAGCCCCTGGGACGAGGGTGAGGGGACCCAGTACTTC.

This clonotype was seen just once. The gene calls are TRBV7-2 and TRBJ2-1, with TRBD1 identical over 11 bases. The CDR3 is 13 residues long. V was pared by 11 bases and J by 4 bases, with 4 bases of the junction left unmatched. The germline V gene has CDR1 SGHTA and CDR2 FQGNSA. The CDR3 DNA follows: TGTGCCGGGACAGGGGGAATTTACAATGAGCAGTTCTTC. Protein sequence: CAGTGGIYNEQFF.

The chain links TRBV5-1 to TRBJ1-2, with 8 positions matching TRBD1. This CDR3 is built from 14 residues. With 4 bases clipped from V and 8 bases from J, the junction kept 10 bases outside the gene matches. Germline V CDR1 and CDR2: SGHRS, YFSETQ. CDR3 amino acids: CASSPDRGGGGYTF. DNA for the CDR3: TGCGCCAGCAGCCCAGACAGGGGCGGTGGAGGCTACACCTTC. Using reference TRBV5-1 and TRBJ1-2 for the parts outside the CDR3, the full variable domain is KAGVTQTPRYLIKTRGQQVTLSCSPISGHRSVSWYQQTPGQGLQFLFEYFSETQRNKGNFPGRFSGRQFSNSRSEMNVSTLELGDSALYLCASSPDRGGGGYTFGSGTRLTVV.